One sample yielded the 10 T cell receptor beta chains listed below, sequenced in a study of T cell responses to AZD1222 COVID-19 vaccine. Produced via immunoSEQ multiplex PCR; TCRdb's table is partial and in-frame only. The sample consists of 65,000 to 80,000 clones, around 87% of them appearing once. Sequencing used peripheral blood, obtained on day 0 of AZD1222 vaccination. These receptors were taken from an adult in good health.

The rearrangement uses TRBV29-1 and TRBJ2-7, with D perhaps matching TRBD1 (5 bases). The CDR3 runs to 15 residues. V lost 0 bases and J lost 3, with 15 bases in between. CDR1 SQVTM and CDR2 ANQGSEA come from the germline V gene. CDR3 coding DNA: TGCAGCGTTGAAGATGAAAGGGAACAGGTCTACGAGCAGTACTTC. This sequence encodes CSVEDEREQVYEQYF.

The chain couples TRBV27 to TRBJ2-2, with TRBD2 matching over 9 bases. The V gene's germline CDR1 is MNHEY and CDR2 SMNVEV (reference sequence). V shed 3 bases, J shed 6 bases, and the junction held 5 bases outside the gene matches. The CDR3 covers 15 residues. The CDR3 bases are TGTGCCAGCAGTTTTTTAGCGGGAGTCGCCGGGGAGCTGTTTTTT. Protein product: CASSFLAGVAGELFF.

The V gene is TRBV7-6, the J gene TRBJ2-1, with 7 bases identical to TRBD1. This CDR3 is 17 amino acids long. The germline CDR1 and CDR2 sequences are SGHVS and FNYEAQ. The V segment lost 0 bases and the J segment 2 bases; nucleotides outside the gene matches: 7. For the CDR3, the DNA is TGTGCCAGCAGCTTAGCCCAGGGGACAGCTCCCTACAATGAGCAGTTCTTC. This codes for CASSLAQGTAPYNEQFF. Looking up the rest from reference TRBV7-6 and TRBJ2-1 gives the full variable domain: GAGVSQSPRYKVTKRGQDVALRCDPISGHVSLYWYRQALGQGPEFLTYFNYEAQQDKSGLPNDRFSAERPEGSISTLTIQRTEQRDSAMYRCASSLAQGTAPYNEQFFGPGTRLTVL.

The genes are TRBV28 and TRBJ1-5; D not certain. The germline V gene has CDR1 MDHEN and CDR2 SYDVKM. V gave up 4 bases and J gave up 7 bases, with 14 bases separating them. The CDR3 runs to 14 residues. The DNA of the CDR3 is TGTGCCAGCAGTTGGACCGCGCCGGGACAGCCCCAGCATTTT. Translating it yields CASSWTAPGQPQHF.

The chain couples TRBV27 to TRBJ2-2; 10 nucleotides match TRBD1. The germline V gene has CDR1 MNHEY and CDR2 SMNVEV (reference sequence). The V gene end was trimmed by 6 bases and the J gene end by 5 bases; junction bases not matched to a gene: 9. This CDR3 has 16 amino acids. CDR3 DNA: TGTGCCAGCAGGGATGACAGGGGGCATCGGACCGGGGAGCTGTTTTTT. It yields the protein CASRDDRGHRTGELFF.

CDR3 amino acids: CASMGLMLNTEAFF. The CDR3 DNA follows: TGTGCCAGCATGGGCCTGATGCTGAACACTGAAGCTTTCTTT. This rearrangement joins TRBV2 to TRBJ1-1; D call uncertain. In germline, CDR1 is SNHLY, CDR2 FYNNEI. The V end was cut by 7 bases, the J end by 0 bases, with 12 bases between. The CDR3 is made up of 14 amino acids.

This chain links TRBV3-1 (or the pseudogene TRBV3-2) with TRBJ1-1; 7 positions agree with TRBD1. With 5 bases clipped from V and 10 bases from J, the junction kept 7 bases outside the gene matches. Per the germline V gene, CDR1 is LGHDT and CDR2 is YNNKEL (reference sequence). This CDR3 region has 12 residues. The CDR3 DNA reads TGTGCCAGCAGCGAACAGGGGAGCGGAGCTTTCTTT. This sequence encodes CASSEQGSGAFF.

V usage is TRBV5-4 and J usage is TRBJ2-7, with 11 positions matching TRBD2. Germline CDR1 reads SGHNT; CDR2 reads YYREEE (reference sequence). Germline trimming cut 4 bases from V and 3 bases from J; bases unmatched to any gene: 6. The CDR3 is 15 residues long. The CDR3 sequence: CASSPTSGKVYEQYF. CDR3 in DNA: TGTGCCAGCAGCCCGACTAGCGGGAAAGTCTACGAGCAGTACTTC.

The chain has TRBV10-3 and TRBJ2-7, with a weak D call TRBD1 (5 bases). Trimming took off 11 bases at V and 2 bases at J, with 16 bases between the two ends. The V gene's germline CDR1 is ENHRY and CDR2 SYGVKD. This CDR3 contains 13 residues. The CDR3 is CASQGIGAYEQYF. The CDR3 region has the DNA TGTGCCTCTCAGGGAATAGGAGCCTACGAGCAGTACTTC.

This clone was counted only a few times. The genes are TRBV12-5 and TRBJ1-3; D uncertain. Between the trimmed V and J ends, which lost 6 bases and 4 bases, there was a span of 19 bases. Germline-derived CDR1 and CDR2 are LGHNT and FRNRAP. CDR3 length: 16 residues. In DNA, the CDR3 is TGTGCTAGTGGACCTCTCTTAACAGTCCCGGGAAACACCATATATTTT. Protein: CASGPLLTVPGNTIYF.